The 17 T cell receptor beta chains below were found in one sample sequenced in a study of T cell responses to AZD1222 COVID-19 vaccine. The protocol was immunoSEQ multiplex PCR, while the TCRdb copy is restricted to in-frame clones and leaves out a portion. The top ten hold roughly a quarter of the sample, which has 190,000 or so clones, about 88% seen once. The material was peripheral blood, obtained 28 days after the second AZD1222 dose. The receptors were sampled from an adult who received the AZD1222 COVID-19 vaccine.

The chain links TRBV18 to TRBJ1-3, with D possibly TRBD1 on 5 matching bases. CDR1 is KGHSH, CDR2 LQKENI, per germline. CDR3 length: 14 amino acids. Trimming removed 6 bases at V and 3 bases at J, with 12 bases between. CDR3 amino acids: CASSPRGNGNTIYF. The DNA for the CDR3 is TGTGCCAGCTCCCCGAGGGGTAATGGAAACACCATATATTTT.

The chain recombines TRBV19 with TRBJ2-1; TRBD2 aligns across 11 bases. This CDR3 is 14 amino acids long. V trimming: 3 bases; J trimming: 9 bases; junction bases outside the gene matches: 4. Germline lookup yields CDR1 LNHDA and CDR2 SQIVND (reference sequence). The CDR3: CASSISGGVVEQFF. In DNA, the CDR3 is TGTGCCAGTAGTATTAGCGGGGGGGTCGTTGAGCAGTTCTTC.

The CDR3 loop reads CATTAAEGSEQFF. DNA of the CDR3: TGTGCCACAACCGCAGCGGAGGGGAGTGAGCAGTTCTTC. This rearrangement joins TRBV5-4 to TRBJ2-1; the D gene is possibly TRBD2 (6 bases). The CDR3 length is 13 residues. Between the trimmed V and J ends, which lost 9 bases and 9 bases, there was a span of 19 bases. Germline assignment: CDR1 SGHNT and CDR2 YYREEE (reference sequence).

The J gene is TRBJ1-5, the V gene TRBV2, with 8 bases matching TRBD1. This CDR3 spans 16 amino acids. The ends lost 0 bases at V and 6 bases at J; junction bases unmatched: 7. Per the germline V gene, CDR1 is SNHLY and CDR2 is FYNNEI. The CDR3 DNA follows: TGTGCCAGCAGTGAAGCGGGCAGGGGGCCAGTTCAGCCCCAGCATTTT. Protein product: CASSEAGRGPVQPQHF.

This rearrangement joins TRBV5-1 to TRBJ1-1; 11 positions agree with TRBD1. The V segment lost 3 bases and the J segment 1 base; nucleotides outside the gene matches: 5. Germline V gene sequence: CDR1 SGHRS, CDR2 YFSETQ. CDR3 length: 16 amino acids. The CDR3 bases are TGCGCCAGCAGCTATACAGGGACAGGGGGGAACACTGAAGCTTTCTTT. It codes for CASSYTGTGGNTEAFF.

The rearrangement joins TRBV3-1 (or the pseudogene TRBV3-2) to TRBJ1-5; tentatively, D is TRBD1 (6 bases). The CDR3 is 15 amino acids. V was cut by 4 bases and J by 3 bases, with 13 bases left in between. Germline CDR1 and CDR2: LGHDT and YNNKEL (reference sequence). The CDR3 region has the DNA TGTGCCAGCAGCCGACAGGCCCTTGTCAATCAGCCCCAGCATTTT. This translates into CASSRQALVNQPQHF.

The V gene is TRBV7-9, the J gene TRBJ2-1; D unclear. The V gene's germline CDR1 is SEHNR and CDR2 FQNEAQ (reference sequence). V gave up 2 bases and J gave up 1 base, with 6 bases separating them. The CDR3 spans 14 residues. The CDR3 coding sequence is TGTGCCAGCAGCTTACGCGGTTCCTACAATGAGCAGTTCTTC. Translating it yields CASSLRGSYNEQFF.

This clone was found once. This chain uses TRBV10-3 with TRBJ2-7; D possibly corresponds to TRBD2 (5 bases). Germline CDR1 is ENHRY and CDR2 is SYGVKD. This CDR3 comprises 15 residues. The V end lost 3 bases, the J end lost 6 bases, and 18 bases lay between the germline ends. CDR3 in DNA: TGTGCCATCAGTGACGGGGTAGCTCCTACCATCGAGCAGTACTTC. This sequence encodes CAISDGVAPTIEQYF.

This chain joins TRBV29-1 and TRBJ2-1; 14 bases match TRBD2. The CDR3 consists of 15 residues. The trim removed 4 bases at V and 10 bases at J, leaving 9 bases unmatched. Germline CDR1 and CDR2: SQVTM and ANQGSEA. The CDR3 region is CSVAATGTSGGEQFF. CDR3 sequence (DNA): TGCAGCGTTGCCGCAACTGGGACTAGCGGGGGCGAGCAGTTCTTC.

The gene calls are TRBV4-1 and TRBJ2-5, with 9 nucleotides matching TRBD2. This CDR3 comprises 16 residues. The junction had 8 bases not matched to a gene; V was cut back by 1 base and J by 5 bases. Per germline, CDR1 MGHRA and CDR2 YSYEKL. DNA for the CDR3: TGCGCCAGCAGCCAAGGGTCCCAGCGGGAGGCGGAGACCCAGTACTTC. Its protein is CASSQGSQREAETQYF.

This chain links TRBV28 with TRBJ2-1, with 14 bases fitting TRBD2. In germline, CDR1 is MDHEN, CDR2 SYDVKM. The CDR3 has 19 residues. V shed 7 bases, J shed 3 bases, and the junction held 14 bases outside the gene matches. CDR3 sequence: CASMLPGLAGEKGYNEQFF. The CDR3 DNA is TGTGCCAGCATGCTTCCGGGACTAGCGGGGGAAAAGGGCTACAATGAGCAGTTCTTC.

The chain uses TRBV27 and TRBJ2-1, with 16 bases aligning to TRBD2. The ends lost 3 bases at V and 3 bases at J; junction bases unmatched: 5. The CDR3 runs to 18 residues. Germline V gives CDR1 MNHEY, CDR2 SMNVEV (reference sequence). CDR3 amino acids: CASSFPGTSGRGYNEQFF. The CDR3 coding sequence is TGTGCCAGCAGTTTCCCCGGGACTAGCGGGAGGGGCTACAATGAGCAGTTCTTC.

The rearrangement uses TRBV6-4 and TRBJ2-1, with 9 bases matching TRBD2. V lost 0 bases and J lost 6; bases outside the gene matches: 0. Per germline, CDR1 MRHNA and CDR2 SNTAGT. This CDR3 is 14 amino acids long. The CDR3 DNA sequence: TGTGCCAGCAGTGACTCGCGGGAGGGCAATGAGCAGTTCTTC. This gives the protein CASSDSREGNEQFF.

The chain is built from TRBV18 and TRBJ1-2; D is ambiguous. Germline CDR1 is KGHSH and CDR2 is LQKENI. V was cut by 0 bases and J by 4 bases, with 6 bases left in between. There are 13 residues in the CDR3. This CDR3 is CASSPPEIYGYTF. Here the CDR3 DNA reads TGTGCCAGCTCACCACCGGAGATCTATGGCTACACCTTC.

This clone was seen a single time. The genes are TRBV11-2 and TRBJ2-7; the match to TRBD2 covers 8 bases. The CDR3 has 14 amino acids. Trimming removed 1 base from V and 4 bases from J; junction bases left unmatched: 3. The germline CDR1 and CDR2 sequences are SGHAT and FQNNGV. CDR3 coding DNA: TGTGCCAGCAGCTTAGCTGGACTAGCATACGAGCAGTACTTC. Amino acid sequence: CASSLAGLAYEQYF. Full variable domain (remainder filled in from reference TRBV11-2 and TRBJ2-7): EAGVAQSPRYKIIEKRQSVAFWCNPISGHATLYWYQQILGQGPKLLIQFQNNGVVDDSQLPKDRFSAERLKGVDSTLKIQPAKLEDSAVYLCASSLAGLAYEQYFGPGTRLTVT.

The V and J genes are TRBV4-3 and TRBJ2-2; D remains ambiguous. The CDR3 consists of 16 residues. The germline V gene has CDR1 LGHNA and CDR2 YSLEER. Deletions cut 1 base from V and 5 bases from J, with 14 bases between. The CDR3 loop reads CASSQVDLYGTGELFF. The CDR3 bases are TGCGCCAGCAGCCAAGTAGATCTCTATGGTACCGGGGAGCTGTTTTTT.

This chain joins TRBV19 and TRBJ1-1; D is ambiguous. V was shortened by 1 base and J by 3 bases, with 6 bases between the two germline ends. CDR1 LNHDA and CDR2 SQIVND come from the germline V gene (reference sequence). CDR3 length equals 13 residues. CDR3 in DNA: TGTGCCAGTAGTATAGGCGGACACACTGAAGCTTTCTTT. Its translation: CASSIGGHTEAFF.